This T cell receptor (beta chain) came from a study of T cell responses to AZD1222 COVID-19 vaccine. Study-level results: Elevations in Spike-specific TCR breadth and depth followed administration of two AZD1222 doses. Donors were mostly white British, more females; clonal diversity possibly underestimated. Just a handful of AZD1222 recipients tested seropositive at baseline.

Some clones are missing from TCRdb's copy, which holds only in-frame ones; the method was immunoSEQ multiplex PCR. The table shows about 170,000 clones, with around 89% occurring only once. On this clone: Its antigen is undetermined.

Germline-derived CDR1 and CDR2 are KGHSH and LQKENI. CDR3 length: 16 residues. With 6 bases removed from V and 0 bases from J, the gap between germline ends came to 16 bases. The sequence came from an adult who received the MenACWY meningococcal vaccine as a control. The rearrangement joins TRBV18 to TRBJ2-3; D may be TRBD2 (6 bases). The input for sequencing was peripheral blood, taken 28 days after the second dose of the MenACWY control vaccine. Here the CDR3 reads CASSPRSGSSTDTQYF. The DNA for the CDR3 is TGTGCCAGCTCCCCGAGGAGCGGGTCCAGCACAGATACGCAGTATTTT.